The present T cell receptor (beta chain) was sequenced within a study of Graves' ophthalmopathy and Graves' hyperthyroidism. Overall study context: Specimen type is peripheral blood, obtained at initial diagnosis before any treatment. The study's findings and limits: The blood repertoire also included most expanded thyroid clonotypes above 0.001 frequency.

The diagnosis was founded upon clinical symptoms, serum thyroxine, TRAb, thyroid ultrasound and orbital computed tomography. The authors amplified TCR beta CDR3 regions, and they did so from RNA transcripts for repertoire sequencing. Second-round multiplex PCR came after first-round RT-PCR with HTBI primers. Each CDR3 protein is one row after TCRdb ran MiXCR on the multiplex PCR reads. The table shows roughly 60,000 distinct CDR3 sequences, with less than 55% occurring only once. CDR1 is SEHNR, CDR2 FQNEAQ, per germline (reference sequence). This CDR3 has 13 amino acids. Trimming cost V 2 bases and J 1 base, with 5 bases left between them. This clonotype was seen repeatedly, ten times or more. Its antigen is not known.

This sequence was found in an adult woman with Graves' ophthalmopathy. The sequencing input was peripheral blood. The chain employs TRBV7-9 and TRBJ1-1, with D unresolved. The CDR3 sequence: CASSLLENTEAFF. CDR3 nucleotide sequence: TGTGCCAGCAGCTTATTAGAGAACACTGAAGCTTTCTTT.